A selection of T cell receptor beta chains follows, all from one sample in a study of CD8 T cells in ankylosing spondylitis. TCRdb itself ran the 5' RACE reads through MiXCR, one entry per CDR3 protein. The sample yields around 130,000 distinct CDR3 sequences, over 6% seen once. The sequenced sample consisted of blood, either unsorted or a sorted T cell fraction (not recorded which). The receptors derive from a male donor with ankylosing spondylitis or in good health (not recorded which). CDR3s leave out the opening cysteine and the closing phenylalanine or tryptophan. Fields, in order: J gene, V gene, CDR3 protein.

j_gene: TRBJ1-6; v_gene: TRBV7-2; CDR3aa: ASSPGPDNSPLH
j_gene: TRBJ2-5; v_gene: TRBV15; CDR3aa: ATSRVGTGDLQETQY
j_gene: TRBJ1-1; v_gene: TRBV7-2; CDR3aa: ASSLGLSGNTEAF
j_gene: TRBJ2-7; v_gene: TRBV11-2; CDR3aa: ASSLQSYEQY
j_gene: TRBJ2-5; v_gene: TRBV12-3/TRBV12-4; CDR3aa: ASTRAFQETQY
j_gene: TRBJ2-3; v_gene: TRBV7-2; CDR3aa: ASSGGQEYTQY
j_gene: TRBJ1-1; v_gene: TRBV12-3/TRBV12-4; CDR3aa: ASGYAGLGAMSTEAF
j_gene: TRBJ2-1; v_gene: TRBV29-1; CDR3aa: SVEVQGPGNEQF
j_gene: TRBJ2-1; v_gene: TRBV24-1; CDR3aa: ATSSRGPSYDEQF
j_gene: TRBJ2-7; v_gene: TRBV7-2; CDR3aa: ASSLTPGLTYEQY
j_gene: TRBJ2-7; v_gene: TRBV3-1; CDR3aa: ASSPGLANYEQY
j_gene: TRBJ1-1; v_gene: TRBV9; CDR3aa: ASGRNTEAF
j_gene: TRBJ2-5; v_gene: TRBV11-2; CDR3aa: ASRRGGGLVQETQY
j_gene: TRBJ1-2; v_gene: TRBV19; CDR3aa: ASSIGGVGAKNGYP
j_gene: TRBJ1-5; v_gene: TRBV5-1; CDR3aa: ASSPTTGMAQPQH
j_gene: TRBJ1-5; v_gene: TRBV20-1; CDR3aa: SATGTDNQPQH
j_gene: TRBJ2-2; v_gene: TRBV20-1; CDR3aa: SAERGLAGNTGELF
j_gene: TRBJ2-3; v_gene: TRBV5-6; CDR3aa: ASSIPAADTQY
j_gene: TRBJ2-1; v_gene: TRBV14; CDR3aa: ASSPLGLARYNEQF
j_gene: TRBJ2-3; v_gene: TRBV6-4; CDR3aa: ASSLGFEGTDTQY
j_gene: TRBJ2-3; v_gene: TRBV11-2; CDR3aa: ASSLGARTDTQY
j_gene: TRBJ2-3; v_gene: TRBV7-9; CDR3aa: ASSFRGSADTQY
j_gene: TRBJ1-5; v_gene: TRBV7-2; CDR3aa: ASSLEWGSNQPQH
j_gene: TRBJ1-4; v_gene: TRBV7-6; CDR3aa: ASSRTGGREKLF
j_gene: TRBJ2-7; v_gene: TRBV7-9; CDR3aa: ASSPIPSRPYEQY
j_gene: TRBJ1-3; v_gene: TRBV10-3; CDR3aa: AISEERTRNTIY
j_gene: TRBJ2-7; v_gene: TRBV6-1; CDR3aa: ASSEIAGEHYEQY
j_gene: TRBJ2-2; v_gene: TRBV5-1; CDR3aa: ASSLAGGTGELF
j_gene: TRBJ1-1; v_gene: TRBV20-1; CDR3aa: SAPRGRVGAEAF
j_gene: TRBJ2-7; v_gene: TRBV29-1; CDR3aa: SVEGGDRGYEQY
j_gene: TRBJ2-1; v_gene: TRBV5-1; CDR3aa: ASRPWVEDNEQF
j_gene: TRBJ2-2; v_gene: TRBV5-1; CDR3aa: ASSFRDQSGELF
j_gene: TRBJ2-5; v_gene: TRBV20-1; CDR3aa: SAKSASGGEQETQY
j_gene: TRBJ2-3; v_gene: TRBV20-1; CDR3aa: SAPDRGDTQY
j_gene: TRBJ1-2; v_gene: TRBV4-2; CDR3aa: AMGPGLPGYT
j_gene: TRBJ2-5; v_gene: TRBV20-1; CDR3aa: SAIPGGLGREETQY
j_gene: TRBJ2-1; v_gene: TRBV5-1; CDR3aa: ASTTGTGSYNEQF
j_gene: TRBJ2-7; v_gene: TRBV3-1; CDR3aa: ASSSTKTSGGSYEQY
j_gene: TRBJ2-3; v_gene: TRBV15; CDR3aa: ATSRRSDTQY
j_gene: TRBJ2-2; v_gene: TRBV5-6; CDR3aa: ASSFQTSVSGELF
j_gene: TRBJ1-2; v_gene: TRBV7-9; CDR3aa: ASSKPETAYGYT
j_gene: TRBJ1-2; v_gene: TRBV7-2; CDR3aa: ATSWGFDGYT
j_gene: TRBJ1-5; v_gene: TRBV20-1; CDR3aa: SARGGAGNQPQH
j_gene: TRBJ1-1; v_gene: TRBV20-1; CDR3aa: SAQPGGLNTEAF
j_gene: TRBJ2-1; v_gene: TRBV5-1; CDR3aa: ASWVAPGAHNEQF
j_gene: TRBJ2-5; v_gene: TRBV5-1; CDR3aa: ASSTGTGKETQY
j_gene: TRBJ2-1; v_gene: TRBV20-1; CDR3aa: SARDRQAHSYNEQF
j_gene: TRBJ2-2; v_gene: TRBV6-5; CDR3aa: ASSYSRRNTGELF
j_gene: TRBJ1-1; v_gene: TRBV29-1; CDR3aa: SVEPYPTTEAF
j_gene: TRBJ1-1; v_gene: TRBV6-1; CDR3aa: ASSDEAVNTEAF
j_gene: TRBJ2-3; v_gene: TRBV3-1; CDR3aa: ASSQTSGGTDTQY
j_gene: TRBJ2-3; v_gene: TRBV7-9; CDR3aa: ASSMGLAGADTQY
j_gene: TRBJ2-2; v_gene: TRBV7-9; CDR3aa: ATTGRVWELF
j_gene: TRBJ2-7; v_gene: TRBV7-2; CDR3aa: ASSLVRGYEQY